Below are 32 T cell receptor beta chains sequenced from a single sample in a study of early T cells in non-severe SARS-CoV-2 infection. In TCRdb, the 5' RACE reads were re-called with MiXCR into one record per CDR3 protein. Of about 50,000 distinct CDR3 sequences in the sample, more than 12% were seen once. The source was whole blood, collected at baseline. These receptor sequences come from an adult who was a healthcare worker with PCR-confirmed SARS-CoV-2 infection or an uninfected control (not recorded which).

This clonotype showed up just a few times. The CDR3 DNA is TGCAGTGCTAAGCCTAGCGGGGGGACAGATACGCAGTATTTT. As protein: CSAKPSGGTDTQYF. V gene TRBV20-1 combines with J gene TRBJ2-3; 11 nucleotides match TRBD2. V was pared by 4 bases and J by 3 bases, with 3 bases of the junction left unmatched. Looked up from germline, CDR1 is DFQATT and CDR2 is SNEGSKA (reference sequence). CDR3 length equals 14 residues.

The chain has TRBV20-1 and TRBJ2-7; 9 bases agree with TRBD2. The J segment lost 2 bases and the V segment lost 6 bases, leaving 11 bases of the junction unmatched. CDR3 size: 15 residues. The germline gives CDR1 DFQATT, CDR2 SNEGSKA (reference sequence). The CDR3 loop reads CSAPNSGRGTYEQYF. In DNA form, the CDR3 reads TGCAGTGCACCAAATAGCGGGAGAGGGACCTACGAGCAGTACTTC.

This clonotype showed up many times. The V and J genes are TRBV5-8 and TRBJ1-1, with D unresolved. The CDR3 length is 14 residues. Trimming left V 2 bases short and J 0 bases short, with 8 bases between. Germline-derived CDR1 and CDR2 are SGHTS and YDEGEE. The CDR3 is CASSFLTLNTEAFF. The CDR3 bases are TGTGCCAGCAGCTTCTTGACTCTGAACACTGAAGCTTTCTTT. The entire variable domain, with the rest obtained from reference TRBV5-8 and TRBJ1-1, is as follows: EAGVTQSPTHLIKTRGQQATLRCSPISGHTSVYWYQQALGLGLQFLLWYDEGEERNRGNFPPRFSGRQFPNYSSELNVNALELEDSALYLCASSFLTLNTEAFFGQGTRLTVV.

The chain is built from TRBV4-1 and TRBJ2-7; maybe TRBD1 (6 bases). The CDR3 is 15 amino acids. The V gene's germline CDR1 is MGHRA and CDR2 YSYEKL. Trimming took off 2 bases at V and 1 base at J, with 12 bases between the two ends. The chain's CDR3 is CASSQTTDRSYEQYF. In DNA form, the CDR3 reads TGCGCCAGCAGCCAAACTACGGACAGATCCTACGAGCAGTACTTC.

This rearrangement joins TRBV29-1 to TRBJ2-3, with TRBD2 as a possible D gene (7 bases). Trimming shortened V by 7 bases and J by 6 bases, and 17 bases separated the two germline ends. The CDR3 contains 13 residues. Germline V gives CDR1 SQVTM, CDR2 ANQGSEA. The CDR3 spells CSAGGGASDTQYF. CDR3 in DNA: TGCAGCGCAGGTGGGGGGGCATCCGATACGCAGTATTTT.

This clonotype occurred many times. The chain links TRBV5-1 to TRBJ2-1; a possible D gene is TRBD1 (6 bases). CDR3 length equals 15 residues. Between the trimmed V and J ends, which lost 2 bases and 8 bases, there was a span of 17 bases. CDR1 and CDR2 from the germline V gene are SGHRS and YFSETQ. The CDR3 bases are TGCGCCAGCAGCTTAACAGGGACATCCGAGGATGAGCAGTTCTTC. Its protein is CASSLTGTSEDEQFF.

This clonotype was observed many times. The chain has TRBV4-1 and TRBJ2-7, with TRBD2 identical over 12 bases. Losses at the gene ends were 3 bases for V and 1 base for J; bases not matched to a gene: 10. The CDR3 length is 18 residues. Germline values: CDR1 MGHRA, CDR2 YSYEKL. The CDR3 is CASSHSDFGLAGSYEQYF. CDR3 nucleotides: TGCGCCAGCAGCCATTCCGATTTTGGACTAGCGGGGTCCTACGAGCAGTACTTC.

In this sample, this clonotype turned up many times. CDR3 coding DNA: TGTGCCAGCAGCTTAGCACTGAACACTGAAGCTTTCTTT. Protein: CASSLALNTEAFF. The chain is built from TRBV7-8 and TRBJ1-1, with D unresolved. Deletions cut 0 bases from V and 0 bases from J, with 2 bases between. From germline, CDR1 is SGHVS and CDR2 FQNEAQ. This CDR3 comprises 13 residues.

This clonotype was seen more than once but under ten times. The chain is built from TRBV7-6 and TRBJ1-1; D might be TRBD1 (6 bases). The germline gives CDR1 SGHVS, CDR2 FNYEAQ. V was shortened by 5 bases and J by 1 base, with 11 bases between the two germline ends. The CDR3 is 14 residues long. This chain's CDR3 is CASSLQGGNTEAFF. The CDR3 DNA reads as TGTGCCAGCAGCCTACAGGGAGGGAACACTGAAGCTTTCTTT.

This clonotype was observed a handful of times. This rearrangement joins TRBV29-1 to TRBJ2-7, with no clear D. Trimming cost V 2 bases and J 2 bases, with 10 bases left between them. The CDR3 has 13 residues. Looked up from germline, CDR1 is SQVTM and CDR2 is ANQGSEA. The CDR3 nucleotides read TGCAGCGTTGAAATGGACCGACCCTACGAGCAGTACTTC. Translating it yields CSVEMDRPYEQYF.

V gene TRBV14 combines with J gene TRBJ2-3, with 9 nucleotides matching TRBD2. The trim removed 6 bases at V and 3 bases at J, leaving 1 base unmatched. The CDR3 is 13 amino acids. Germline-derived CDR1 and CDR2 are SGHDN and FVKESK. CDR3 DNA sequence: TGTGCCAGCAGGCGGGGGGGAACAGATACGCAGTATTTT. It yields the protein CASRRGGTDTQYF.

The CDR3 nucleotides read TGCGCCAGCAGGCTGGGAGTCGGCTACGAGCAGTACTTC. Translation gives CASRLGVGYEQYF. This chain joins TRBV5-1 and TRBJ2-7; D is possibly TRBD2 (5 bases). Trimming left V 5 bases short and J 3 bases short, with 12 bases between. The CDR3 totals 13 residues. CDR1 is SGHRS, CDR2 YFSETQ, per germline.

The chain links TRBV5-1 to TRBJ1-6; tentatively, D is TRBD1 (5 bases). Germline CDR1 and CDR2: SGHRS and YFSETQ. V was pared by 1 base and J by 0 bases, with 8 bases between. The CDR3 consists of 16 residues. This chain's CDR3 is CASSLSRGSYNSPLHF. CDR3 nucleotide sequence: TGCGCCAGCAGCTTGTCGAGGGGCTCCTATAATTCACCCCTCCACTTT.

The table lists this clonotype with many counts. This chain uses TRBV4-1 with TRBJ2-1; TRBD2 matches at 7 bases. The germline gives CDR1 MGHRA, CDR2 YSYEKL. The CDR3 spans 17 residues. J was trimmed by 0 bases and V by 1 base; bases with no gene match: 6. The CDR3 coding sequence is TGCGCCAGCAGCCAAGGCCTCGGCGGGGGCTCCTACAATGAGCAGTTCTTC. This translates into CASSQGLGGGSYNEQFF.

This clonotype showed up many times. The CDR3 here is CSVDGLAHSYNEQFF. DNA for the CDR3: TGCAGCGTTGATGGCCTGGCCCACTCCTACAATGAGCAGTTCTTC. This chain connects TRBV29-1 to TRBJ2-1; D is undetermined. Looked up from germline, CDR1 is SQVTM and CDR2 is ANQGSEA. V lost 3 bases to trimming and J lost 0 bases, with 12 bases between them. The CDR3 spans 15 residues.

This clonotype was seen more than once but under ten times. CDR3 nucleotide sequence: TGTGCCAGCAGCCACTTTGTGGGAGGCACCGGGGAGCTGTTTTTT. Translating gives CASSHFVGGTGELFF. The chain has TRBV3-1 and TRBJ2-2, with D perhaps matching TRBD2 (6 bases). V lost 3 bases and J lost 4, with 12 bases in between. This CDR3 comprises 15 residues. From germline, CDR1 is LGHDT and CDR2 YNNKEL (reference sequence).

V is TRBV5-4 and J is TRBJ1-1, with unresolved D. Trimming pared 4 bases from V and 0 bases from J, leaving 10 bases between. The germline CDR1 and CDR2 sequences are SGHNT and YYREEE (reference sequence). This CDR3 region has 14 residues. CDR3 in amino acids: CASSPLHMNTEAFF. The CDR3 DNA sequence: TGTGCCAGCAGCCCATTACATATGAACACTGAAGCTTTCTTT.

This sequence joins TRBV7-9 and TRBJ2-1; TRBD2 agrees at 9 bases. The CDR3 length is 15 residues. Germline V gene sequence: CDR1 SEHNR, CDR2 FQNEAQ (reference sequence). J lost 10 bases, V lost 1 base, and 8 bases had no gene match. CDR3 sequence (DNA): TGTGCCAGCAGCTTAGAAAGCCTAGCGGGAAACGAGCAGTTCTTC. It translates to CASSLESLAGNEQFF.

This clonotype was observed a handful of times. This chain's CDR3 is CASSNRGGYTF. The CDR3 DNA reads as TGTGCCAGTAGTAACAGGGGCGGCTACACCTTC. This chain connects TRBV19 to TRBJ1-2, with 7 bases fitting TRBD1. The length of the CDR3 is 11 residues. The V segment lost 4 bases and the J segment 8 bases; nucleotides outside the gene matches: 1. Per germline, CDR1 LNHDA and CDR2 SQIVND (reference sequence). Full variable domain (missing parts from reference TRBV19 and TRBJ1-2): DGGITQSPKYLFRKEGQNVTLSCEQNLNHDAMYWYRQDPGQGLRLIYYSQIVNDFQKGDIAEGYSVSREKKESFPLTVTSAQKNPTAFYLCASSNRGGYTFGSGTRLTVV.

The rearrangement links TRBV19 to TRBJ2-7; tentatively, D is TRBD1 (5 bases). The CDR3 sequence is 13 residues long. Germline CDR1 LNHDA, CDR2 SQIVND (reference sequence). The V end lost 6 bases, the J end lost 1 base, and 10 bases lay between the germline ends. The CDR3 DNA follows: TGTGCCAGTAGCCGTCGACAGTCCTACGAGCAGTACTTC. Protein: CASSRRQSYEQYF.

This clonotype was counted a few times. CDR3 sequence: CAWSPISGTTQYF. The CDR3 coding sequence is TGTGCCTGGAGTCCCATTAGCGGGACTACGCAGTATTTT. The chain couples TRBV30 to TRBJ2-3, with 8 bases lining up with TRBD2. J was trimmed by 8 bases and V by 2 bases; bases with no gene match: 6. This CDR3 is 13 amino acids long. Looked up from germline, CDR1 is GTSNPN and CDR2 is SVGIG (reference sequence). Together with reference TRBV30 and TRBJ2-3, the CDR3 gives the full variable domain: SQTIHQWPATLVQPVGSPLSLECTVEGTSNPNLYWYRQAAGRGLQLLFYSVGIGQISSEVPQNLSASRPQDRQFILSSKKLLLSDSGFYLCAWSPISGTTQYFGPGTRLTVL.

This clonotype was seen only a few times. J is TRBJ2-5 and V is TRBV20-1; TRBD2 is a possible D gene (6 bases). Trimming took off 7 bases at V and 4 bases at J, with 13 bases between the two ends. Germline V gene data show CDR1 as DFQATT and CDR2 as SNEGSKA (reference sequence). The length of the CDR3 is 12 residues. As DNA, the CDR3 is TGCAGTGTTGACGGGAGACGAGAGACCCAGTACTTC. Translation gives CSVDGRRETQYF.

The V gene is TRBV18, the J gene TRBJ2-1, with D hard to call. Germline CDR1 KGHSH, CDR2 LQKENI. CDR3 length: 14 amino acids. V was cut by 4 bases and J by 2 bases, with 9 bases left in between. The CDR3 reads CASSLSGAYNEQFF. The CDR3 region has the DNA TGTGCCAGCTCACTCAGTGGGGCCTACAATGAGCAGTTCTTC.

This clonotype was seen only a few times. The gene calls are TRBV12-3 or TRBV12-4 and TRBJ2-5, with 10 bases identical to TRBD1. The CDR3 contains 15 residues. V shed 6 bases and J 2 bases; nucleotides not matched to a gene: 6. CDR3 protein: CASSEGTGAQETQYF. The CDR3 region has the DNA TGTGCCAGCAGCGAGGGGACAGGGGCACAAGAGACCCAGTACTTC.

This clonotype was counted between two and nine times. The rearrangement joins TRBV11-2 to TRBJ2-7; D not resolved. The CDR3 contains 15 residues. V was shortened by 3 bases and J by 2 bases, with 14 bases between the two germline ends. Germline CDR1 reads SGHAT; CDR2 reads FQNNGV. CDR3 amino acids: CASSLVRLPPYEQYF. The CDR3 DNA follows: TGTGCCAGCAGCTTGGTGAGACTCCCGCCCTACGAGCAGTACTTC.

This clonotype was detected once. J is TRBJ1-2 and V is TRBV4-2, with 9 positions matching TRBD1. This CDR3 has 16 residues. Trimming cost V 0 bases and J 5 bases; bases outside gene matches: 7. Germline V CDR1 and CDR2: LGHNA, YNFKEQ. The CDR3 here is CASSQDLGQGTYGYTF. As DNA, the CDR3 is TGTGCCAGCAGCCAAGATCTAGGACAGGGGACTTATGGCTACACCTTC.

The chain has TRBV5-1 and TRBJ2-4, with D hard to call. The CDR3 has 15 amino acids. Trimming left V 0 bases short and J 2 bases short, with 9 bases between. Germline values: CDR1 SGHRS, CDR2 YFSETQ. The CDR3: CASSLDSGSKNIQYF. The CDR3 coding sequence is TGCGCCAGCAGCTTGGATTCTGGTTCCAAAAACATTCAGTACTTC.

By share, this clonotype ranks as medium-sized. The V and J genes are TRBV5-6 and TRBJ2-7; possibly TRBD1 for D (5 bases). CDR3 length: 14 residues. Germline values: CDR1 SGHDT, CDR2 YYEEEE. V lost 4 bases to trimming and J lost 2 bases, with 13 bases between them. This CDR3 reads CASSLQVSTYEQYF. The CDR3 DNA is TGTGCCAGCAGCCTACAGGTATCCACCTACGAGCAGTACTTC.

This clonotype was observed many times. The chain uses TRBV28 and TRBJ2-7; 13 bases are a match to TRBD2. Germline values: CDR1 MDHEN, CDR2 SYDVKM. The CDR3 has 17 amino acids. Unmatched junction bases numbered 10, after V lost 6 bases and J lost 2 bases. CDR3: CASRPGTSGTPPYEQYF. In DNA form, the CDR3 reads TGTGCCAGCAGACCCGGGACTAGCGGGACCCCTCCCTACGAGCAGTACTTC.

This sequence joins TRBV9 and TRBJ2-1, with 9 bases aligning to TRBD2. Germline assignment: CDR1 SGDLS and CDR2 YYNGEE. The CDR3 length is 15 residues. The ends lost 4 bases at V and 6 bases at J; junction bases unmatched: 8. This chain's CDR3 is CASSLSGSGGNEQFF. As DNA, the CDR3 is TGTGCCAGCAGCCTTAGCGGGAGTGGTGGCAATGAGCAGTTCTTC.

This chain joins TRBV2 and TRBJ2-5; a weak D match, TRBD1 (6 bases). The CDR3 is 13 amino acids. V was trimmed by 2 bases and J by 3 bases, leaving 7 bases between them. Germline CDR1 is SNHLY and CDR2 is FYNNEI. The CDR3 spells CASSEWTEETQYF. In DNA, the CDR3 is TGTGCCAGCAGTGAATGGACAGAAGAGACCCAGTACTTC.

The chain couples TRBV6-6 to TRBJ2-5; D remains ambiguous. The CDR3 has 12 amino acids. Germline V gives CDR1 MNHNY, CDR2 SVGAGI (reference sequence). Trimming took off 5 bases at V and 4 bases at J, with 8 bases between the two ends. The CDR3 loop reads CASSGVPETQYF. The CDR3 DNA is TGTGCCAGCAGTGGAGTACCAGAGACCCAGTACTTC.